Included here is one T cell receptor beta chain sequence, with context. In TCRdb, the 5' RACE reads were re-called with MiXCR into one record per CDR3 protein. The sample carries hundreds of thousands of distinct CDR3 sequences, 23% recorded once. This specimen comes from a study of T-cell memory formation after mild COVID-19. The CDR3 contains 14 residues. Germline V gene sequence: CDR1 KGHSH, CDR2 LQKENI. V was shortened by 4 bases and J by 6 bases, with 15 bases between the two germline ends. The genes are TRBV18 and TRBJ1-1; D perhaps matches TRBD1 (5 bases). The specimen sequenced was PBMCs or a T cell subset sorted from them (not recorded which). This TCR was recovered from an adult woman who had mild COVID-19 (a few samples of this study predate the infection). Cell type and time point are not known. The CDR3 region is CASSRTGALPEAFF. The CDR3 DNA reads TGTGCCAGCTCACGTACAGGTGCCCTCCCTGAAGCTTTCTTT. The variable domain in full, completed from reference TRBV18 and TRBJ1-1, reads NAGVMQNPRHLVRRRGQEARLRCSPMKGHSHVYWYRQLPEEGLKFMVYLQKENIIDESGMPKERFSAEFPKEGPSILRIQQVVRGDSAAYFCASSRTGALPEAFFGQGTRLTVV.